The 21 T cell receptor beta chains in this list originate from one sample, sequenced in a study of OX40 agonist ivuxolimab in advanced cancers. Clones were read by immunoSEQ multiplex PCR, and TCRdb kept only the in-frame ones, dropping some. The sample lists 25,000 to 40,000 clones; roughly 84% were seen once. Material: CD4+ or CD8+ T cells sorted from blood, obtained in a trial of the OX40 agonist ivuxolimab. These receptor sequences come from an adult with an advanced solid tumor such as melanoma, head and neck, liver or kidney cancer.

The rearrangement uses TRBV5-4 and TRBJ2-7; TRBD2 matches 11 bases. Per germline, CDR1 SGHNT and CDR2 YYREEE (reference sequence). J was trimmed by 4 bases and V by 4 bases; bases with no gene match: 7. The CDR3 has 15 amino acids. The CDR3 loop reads CASSAIAGGFYEQYF. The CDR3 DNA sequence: TGTGCCAGCAGCGCCATAGCGGGAGGGTTTTACGAGCAGTACTTC. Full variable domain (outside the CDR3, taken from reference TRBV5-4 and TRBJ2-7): ETGVTQSPTHLIKTRGQQVTLRCSSQSGHNTVSWYQQALGQGPQFIFQYYREEENGRGNFPPRFSGLQFPNYSSELNVNALELDDSALYLCASSAIAGGFYEQYFGPGTRLTVT.

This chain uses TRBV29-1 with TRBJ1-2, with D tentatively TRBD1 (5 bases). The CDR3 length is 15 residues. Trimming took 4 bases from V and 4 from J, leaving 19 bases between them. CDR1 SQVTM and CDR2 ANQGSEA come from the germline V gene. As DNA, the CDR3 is TGCAGCGTTGTAGGGGAAGGGTATTTTGGCTATGGCTACACCTTC. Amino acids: CSVVGEGYFGYGYTF.

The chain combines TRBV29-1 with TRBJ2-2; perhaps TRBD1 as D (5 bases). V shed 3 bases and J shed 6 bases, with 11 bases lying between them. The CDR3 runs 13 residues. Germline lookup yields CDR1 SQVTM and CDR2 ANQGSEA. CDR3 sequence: CSVDDSGPGELFF. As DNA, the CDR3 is TGCAGCGTTGATGATTCAGGGCCCGGGGAGCTGTTTTTT.

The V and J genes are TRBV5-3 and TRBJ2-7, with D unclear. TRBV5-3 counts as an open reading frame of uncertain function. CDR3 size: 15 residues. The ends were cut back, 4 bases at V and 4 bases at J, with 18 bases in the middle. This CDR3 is CARSLREPPIYEQYF. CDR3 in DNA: TGTGCCAGAAGCCTGCGCGAACCGCCGATATACGAGCAGTACTTC.

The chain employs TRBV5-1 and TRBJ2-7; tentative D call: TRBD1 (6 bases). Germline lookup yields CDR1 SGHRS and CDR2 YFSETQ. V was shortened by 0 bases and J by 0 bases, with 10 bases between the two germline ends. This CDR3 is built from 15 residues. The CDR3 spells CASSLAPRGSYEQYF. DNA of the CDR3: TGCGCCAGCAGCTTGGCCCCCAGGGGCTCCTACGAGCAGTACTTC.

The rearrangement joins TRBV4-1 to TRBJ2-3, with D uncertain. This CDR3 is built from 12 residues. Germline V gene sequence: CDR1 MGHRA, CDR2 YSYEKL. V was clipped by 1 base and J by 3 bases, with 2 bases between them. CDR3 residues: CASSQATDTQYF. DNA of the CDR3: TGCGCCAGCAGCCAAGCAACAGATACGCAGTATTTT.

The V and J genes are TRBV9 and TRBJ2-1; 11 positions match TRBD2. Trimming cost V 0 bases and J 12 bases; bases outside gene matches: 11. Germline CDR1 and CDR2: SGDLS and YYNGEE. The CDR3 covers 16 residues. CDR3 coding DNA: TGTGCCAGCAGCGTAGTGCTAGCGGGGGGCCTCCTGGGGCAGTTCTTC. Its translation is CASSVVLAGGLLGQFF.

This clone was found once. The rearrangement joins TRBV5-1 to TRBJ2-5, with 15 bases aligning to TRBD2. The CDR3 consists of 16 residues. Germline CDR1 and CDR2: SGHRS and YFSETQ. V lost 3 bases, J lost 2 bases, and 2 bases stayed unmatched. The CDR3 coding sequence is TGCGCCAGCAGCTCAGGGACTAGCGGGGGGCAAGAGACCCAGTACTTC. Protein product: CASSSGTSGGQETQYF.

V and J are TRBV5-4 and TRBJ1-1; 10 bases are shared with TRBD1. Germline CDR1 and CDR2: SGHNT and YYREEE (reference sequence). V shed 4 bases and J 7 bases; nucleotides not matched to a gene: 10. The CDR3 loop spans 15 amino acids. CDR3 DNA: TGTGCCAGCAGCCCCCGGGACAGGGGAGGGGGTGAAGCTTTCTTT. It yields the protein CASSPRDRGGGEAFF.

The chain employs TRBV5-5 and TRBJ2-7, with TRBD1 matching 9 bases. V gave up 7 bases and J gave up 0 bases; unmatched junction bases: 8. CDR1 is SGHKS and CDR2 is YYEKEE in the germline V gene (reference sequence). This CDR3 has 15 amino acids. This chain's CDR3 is CASSGSDRGSYEQYF. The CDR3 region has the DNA TGTGCCAGCTCCGGGTCGGACAGGGGCTCCTACGAGCAGTACTTC.

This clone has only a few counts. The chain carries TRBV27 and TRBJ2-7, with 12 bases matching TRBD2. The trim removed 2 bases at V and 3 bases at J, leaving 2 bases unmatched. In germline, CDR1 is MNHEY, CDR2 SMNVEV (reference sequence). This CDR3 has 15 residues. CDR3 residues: CASSLAGLAGYEQYF. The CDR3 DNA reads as TGTGCCAGCAGTTTAGCGGGACTAGCGGGCTACGAGCAGTACTTC.

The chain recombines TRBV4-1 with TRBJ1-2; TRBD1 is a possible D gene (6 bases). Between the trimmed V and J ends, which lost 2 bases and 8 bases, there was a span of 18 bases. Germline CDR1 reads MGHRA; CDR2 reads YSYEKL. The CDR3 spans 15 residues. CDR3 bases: TGCGCCAGCAGCCAACTGGGGGGGGCCGGTTTGGGCTACACCTTC. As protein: CASSQLGGAGLGYTF.

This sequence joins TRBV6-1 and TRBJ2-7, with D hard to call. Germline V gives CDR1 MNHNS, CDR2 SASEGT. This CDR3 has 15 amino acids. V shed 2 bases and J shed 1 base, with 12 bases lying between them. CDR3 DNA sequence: TGTGCCAGCAGTGAACGAGACACAGCTTCCTACGAGCAGTACTTC. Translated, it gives CASSERDTASYEQYF.

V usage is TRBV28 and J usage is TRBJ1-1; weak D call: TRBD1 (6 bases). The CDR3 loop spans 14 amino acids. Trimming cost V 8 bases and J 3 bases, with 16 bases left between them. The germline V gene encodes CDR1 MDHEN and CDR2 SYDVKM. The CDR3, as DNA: TGTGCCAGCCTAAACCGGGGGGCCCACACTGAAGCTTTCTTT. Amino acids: CASLNRGAHTEAFF.

The DNA for the CDR3 is TGCAGTGCTAACAATCAGCCCCAGCATTTT. It is translated as CSANNQPQHF. The V gene is TRBV20-1, the J gene TRBJ1-5; no firm D call. Trimming pared 4 bases from V and 3 bases from J, leaving 1 base between. The CDR3 is 10 amino acids. The germline gives CDR1 DFQATT, CDR2 SNEGSKA (reference sequence).

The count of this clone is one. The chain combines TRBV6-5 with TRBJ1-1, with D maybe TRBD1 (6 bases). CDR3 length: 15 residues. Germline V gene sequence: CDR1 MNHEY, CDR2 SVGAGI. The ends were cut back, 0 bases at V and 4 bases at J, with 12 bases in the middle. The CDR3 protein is CASSYSGGRGTEAFF. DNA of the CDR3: TGTGCCAGCAGTTACTCGGGGGGGCGCGGCACTGAAGCTTTCTTT.

CDR3 sequence (DNA): TGTGCCAGCAGTTTAAGGGGATGGAACACTGAAGCTTTCTTT. Its protein product is CASSLRGWNTEAFF. The chain has TRBV27 and TRBJ1-1, with D possibly being TRBD1 (5 bases). V was clipped by 2 bases and J by 1 base, with 8 bases between them. Germline V gene sequence: CDR1 MNHEY, CDR2 SMNVEV (reference sequence). The CDR3 has 14 amino acids.

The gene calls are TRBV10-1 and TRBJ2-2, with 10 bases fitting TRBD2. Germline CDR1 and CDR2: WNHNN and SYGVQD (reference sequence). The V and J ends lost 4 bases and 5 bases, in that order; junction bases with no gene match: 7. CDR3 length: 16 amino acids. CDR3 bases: TGCGCCAGCAGTGTGGCTAGCGGGAGTAGGACCGGGGAGCTGTTTTTT. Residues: CASSVASGSRTGELFF.

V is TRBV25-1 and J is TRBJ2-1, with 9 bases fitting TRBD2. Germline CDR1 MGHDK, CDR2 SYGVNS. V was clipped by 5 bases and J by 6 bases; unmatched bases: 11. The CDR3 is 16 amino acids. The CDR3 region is CASSRRGGSDSNEQFF. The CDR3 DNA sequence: TGTGCCAGCAGTAGGCGGGGGGGATCTGATTCCAATGAGCAGTTCTTC. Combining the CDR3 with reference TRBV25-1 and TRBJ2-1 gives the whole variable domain EADIYQTPRYLVIGTGKKITLECSQTMGHDKMYWYQQDPGMELHLIHYSYGVNSTEKGDLSSESTVSRIRTEHFPLTLESARPSHTSQYLCASSRRGGSDSNEQFFGPGTRLTVL.

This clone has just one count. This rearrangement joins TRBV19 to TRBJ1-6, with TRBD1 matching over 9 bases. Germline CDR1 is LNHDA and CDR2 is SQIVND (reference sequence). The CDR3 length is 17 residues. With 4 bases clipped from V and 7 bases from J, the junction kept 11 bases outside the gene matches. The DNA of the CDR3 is TGTGCCAGTAGTAATAGACCGGGACAGGGAAGAAATTCACCCCTCCACTTT. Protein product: CASSNRPGQGRNSPLHF.

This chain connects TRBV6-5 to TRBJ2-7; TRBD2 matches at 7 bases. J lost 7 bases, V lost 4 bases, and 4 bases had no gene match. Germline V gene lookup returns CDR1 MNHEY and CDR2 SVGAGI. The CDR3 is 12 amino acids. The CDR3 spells CASSLGEGEQYF. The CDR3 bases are TGTGCCAGCAGTTTGGGGGAGGGGGAGCAGTACTTC.